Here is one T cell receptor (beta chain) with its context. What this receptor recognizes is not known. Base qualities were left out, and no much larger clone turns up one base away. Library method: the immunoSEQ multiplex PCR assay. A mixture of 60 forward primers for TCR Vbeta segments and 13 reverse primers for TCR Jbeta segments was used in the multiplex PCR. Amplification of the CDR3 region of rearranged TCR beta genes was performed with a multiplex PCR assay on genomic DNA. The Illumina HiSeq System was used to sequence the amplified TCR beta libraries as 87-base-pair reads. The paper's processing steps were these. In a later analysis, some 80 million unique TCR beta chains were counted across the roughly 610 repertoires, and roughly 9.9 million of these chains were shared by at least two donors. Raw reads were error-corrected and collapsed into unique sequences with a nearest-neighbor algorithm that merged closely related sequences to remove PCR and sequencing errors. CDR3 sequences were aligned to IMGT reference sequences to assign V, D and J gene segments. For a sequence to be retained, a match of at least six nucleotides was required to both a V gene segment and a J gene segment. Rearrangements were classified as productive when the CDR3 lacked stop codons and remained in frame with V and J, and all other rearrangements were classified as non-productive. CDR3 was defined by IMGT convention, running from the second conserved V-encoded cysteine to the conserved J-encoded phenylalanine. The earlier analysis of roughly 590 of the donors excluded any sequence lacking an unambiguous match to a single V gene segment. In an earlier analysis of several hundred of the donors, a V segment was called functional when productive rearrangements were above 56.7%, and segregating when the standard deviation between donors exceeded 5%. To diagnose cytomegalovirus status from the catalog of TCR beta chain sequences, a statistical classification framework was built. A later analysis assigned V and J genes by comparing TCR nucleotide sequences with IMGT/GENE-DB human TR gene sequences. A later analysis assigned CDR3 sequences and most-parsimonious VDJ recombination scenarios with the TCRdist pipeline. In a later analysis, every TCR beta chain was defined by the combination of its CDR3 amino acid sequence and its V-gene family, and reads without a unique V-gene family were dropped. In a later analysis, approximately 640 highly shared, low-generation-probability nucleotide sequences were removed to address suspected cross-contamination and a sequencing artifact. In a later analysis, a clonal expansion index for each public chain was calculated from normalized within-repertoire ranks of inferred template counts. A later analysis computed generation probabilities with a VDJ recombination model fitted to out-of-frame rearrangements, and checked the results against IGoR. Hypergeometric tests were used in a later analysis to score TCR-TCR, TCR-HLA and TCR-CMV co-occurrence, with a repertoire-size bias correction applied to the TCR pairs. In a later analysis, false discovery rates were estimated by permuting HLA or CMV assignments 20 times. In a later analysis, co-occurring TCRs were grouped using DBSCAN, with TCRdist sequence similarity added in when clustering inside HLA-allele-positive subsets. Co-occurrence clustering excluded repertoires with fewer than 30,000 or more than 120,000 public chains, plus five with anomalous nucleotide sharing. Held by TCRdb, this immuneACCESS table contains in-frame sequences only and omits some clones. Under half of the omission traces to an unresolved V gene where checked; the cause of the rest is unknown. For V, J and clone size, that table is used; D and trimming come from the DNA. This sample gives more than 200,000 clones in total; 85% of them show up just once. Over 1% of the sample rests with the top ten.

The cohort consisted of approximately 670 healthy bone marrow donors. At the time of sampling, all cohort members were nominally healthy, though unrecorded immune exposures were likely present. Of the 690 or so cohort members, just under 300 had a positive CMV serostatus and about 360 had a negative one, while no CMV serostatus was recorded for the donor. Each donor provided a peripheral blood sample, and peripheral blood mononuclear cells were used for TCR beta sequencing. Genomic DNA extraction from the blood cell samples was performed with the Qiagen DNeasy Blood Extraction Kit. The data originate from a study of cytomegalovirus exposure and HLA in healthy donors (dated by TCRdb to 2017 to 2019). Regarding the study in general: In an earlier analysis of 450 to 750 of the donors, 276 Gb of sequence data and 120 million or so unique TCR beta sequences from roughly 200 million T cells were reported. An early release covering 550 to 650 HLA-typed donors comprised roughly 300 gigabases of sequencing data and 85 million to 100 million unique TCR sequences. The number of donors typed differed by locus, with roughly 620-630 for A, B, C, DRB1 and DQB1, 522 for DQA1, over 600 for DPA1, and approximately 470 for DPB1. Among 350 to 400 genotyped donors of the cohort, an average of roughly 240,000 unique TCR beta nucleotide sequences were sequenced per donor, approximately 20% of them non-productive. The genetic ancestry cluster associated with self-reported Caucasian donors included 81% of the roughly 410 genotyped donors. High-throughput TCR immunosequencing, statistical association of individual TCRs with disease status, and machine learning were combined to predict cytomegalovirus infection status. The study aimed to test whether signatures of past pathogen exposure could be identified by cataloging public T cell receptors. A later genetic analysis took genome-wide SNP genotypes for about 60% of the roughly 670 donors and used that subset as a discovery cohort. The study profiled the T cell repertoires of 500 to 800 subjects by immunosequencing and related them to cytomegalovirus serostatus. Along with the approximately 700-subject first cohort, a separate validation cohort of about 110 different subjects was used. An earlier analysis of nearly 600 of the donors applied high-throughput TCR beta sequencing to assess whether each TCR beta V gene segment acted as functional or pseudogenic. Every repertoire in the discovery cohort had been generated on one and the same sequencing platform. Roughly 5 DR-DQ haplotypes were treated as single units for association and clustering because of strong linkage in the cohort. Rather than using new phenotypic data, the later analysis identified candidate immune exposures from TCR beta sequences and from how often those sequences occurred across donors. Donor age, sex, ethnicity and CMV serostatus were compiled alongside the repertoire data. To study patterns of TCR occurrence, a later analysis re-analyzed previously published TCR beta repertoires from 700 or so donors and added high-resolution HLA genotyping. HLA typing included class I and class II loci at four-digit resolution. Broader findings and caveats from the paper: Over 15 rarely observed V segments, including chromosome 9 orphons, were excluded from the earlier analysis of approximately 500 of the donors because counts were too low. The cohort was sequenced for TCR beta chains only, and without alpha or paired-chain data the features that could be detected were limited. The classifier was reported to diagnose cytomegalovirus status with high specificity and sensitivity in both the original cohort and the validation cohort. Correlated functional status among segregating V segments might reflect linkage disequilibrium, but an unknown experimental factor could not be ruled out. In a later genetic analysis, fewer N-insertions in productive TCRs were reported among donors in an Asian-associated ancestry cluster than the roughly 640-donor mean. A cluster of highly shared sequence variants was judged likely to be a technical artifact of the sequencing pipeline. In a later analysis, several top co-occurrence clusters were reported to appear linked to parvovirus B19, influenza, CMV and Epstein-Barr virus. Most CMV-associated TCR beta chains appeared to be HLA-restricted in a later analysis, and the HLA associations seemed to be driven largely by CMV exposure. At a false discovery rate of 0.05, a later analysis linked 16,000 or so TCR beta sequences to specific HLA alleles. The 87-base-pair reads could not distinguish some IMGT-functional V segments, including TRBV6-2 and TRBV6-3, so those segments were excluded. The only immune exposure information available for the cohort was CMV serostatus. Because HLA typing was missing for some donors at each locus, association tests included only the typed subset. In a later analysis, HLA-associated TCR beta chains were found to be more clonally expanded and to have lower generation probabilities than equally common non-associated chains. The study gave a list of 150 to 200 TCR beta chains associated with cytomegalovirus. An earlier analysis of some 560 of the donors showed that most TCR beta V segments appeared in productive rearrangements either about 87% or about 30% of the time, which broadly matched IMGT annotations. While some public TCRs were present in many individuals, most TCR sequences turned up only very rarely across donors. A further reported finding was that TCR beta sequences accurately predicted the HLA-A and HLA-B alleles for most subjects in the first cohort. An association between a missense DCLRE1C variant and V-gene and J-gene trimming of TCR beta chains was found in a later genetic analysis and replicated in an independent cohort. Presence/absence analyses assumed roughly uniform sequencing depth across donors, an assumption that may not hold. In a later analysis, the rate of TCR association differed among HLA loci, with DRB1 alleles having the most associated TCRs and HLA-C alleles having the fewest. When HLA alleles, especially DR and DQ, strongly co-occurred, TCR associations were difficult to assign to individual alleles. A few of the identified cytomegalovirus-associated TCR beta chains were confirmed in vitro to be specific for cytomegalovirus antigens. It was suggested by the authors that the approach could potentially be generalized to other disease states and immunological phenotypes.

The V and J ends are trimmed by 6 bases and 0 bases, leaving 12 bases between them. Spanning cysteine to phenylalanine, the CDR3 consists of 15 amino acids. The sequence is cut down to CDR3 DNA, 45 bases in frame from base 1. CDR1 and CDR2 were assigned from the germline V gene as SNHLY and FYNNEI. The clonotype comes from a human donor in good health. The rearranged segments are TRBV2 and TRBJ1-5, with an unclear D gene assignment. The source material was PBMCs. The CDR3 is CASRTGIISNQPQHF. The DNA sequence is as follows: TGTGCCAGCAGGACCGGGATAATTAGCAATCAGCCCCAGCATTTT. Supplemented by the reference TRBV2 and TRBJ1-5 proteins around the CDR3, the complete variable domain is EPEVTQTPSHQVTQMGQEVILRCVPISNHLYFYWYRQILGQKVEFLVSFYNNEISEKSEIFDDQFSVERPDGSNFTLKIRSTKLEDSAMYFCASRTGIISNQPQHFGDGTRLSIL.